The next 17 T cell receptor beta chains were all read from a single sample in a study of blood T cell repertoires in COVID-19. Measured with immunoSEQ multiplex PCR; TCRdb has only the in-frame clones, and not every one. Among 50,000 to 65,000 clones listed, approximately 83% were seen once. Input material: peripheral blood. These receptor sequences come from a human donor in a cohort sampled during active COVID-19.

This clone turned up a few times. The V and J genes are TRBV11-3 and TRBJ1-2; maybe TRBD1 (6 bases). CDR1 and CDR2 (germline): SGHNT, YENEEA. Trimming pared 3 bases from V and 8 bases from J, leaving 13 bases between. The CDR3 loop spans 13 amino acids. In DNA, the CDR3 is TGTGCCAGCAGCTTCGACACAGGGTGGGGCTACACCTTC. Its protein product is CASSFDTGWGYTF.

This chain joins TRBV27 and TRBJ1-4; D is possibly TRBD1 (6 bases). The germline V gene encodes CDR1 MNHEY and CDR2 SMNVEV (reference sequence). Trimming took 6 bases from V and 3 from J, leaving 11 bases between them. The CDR3 contains 14 residues. CDR3 in amino acids: CASRLQGANEKLFF. CDR3 coding DNA: TGTGCCAGCAGACTACAGGGAGCTAATGAAAAACTGTTTTTT.

The CDR3 bases are TGTGCCAGTAGTCCCCGAGGAGCAGGGGGATTAATTAACTATGGCTACACCTTC. Translated: CASSPRGAGGLINYGYTF. The V gene is TRBV19, the J gene TRBJ1-2, with 7 bases aligning to TRBD1. V shed 5 bases and J 1 base; nucleotides not matched to a gene: 16. The CDR3 sequence is 18 residues long. Germline V gives CDR1 LNHDA, CDR2 SQIVND (reference sequence). The complete variable domain, with remaining parts taken from reference TRBV19 and TRBJ1-2, reads DGGITQSPKYLFRKEGQNVTLSCEQNLNHDAMYWYRQDPGQGLRLIYYSQIVNDFQKGDIAEGYSVSREKKESFPLTVTSAQKNPTAFYLCASSPRGAGGLINYGYTFGSGTRLTVV.

The chain has TRBV20-1 and TRBJ1-1; D unresolved. Germline V gene data show CDR1 as DFQATT and CDR2 as SNEGSKA (reference sequence). CDR3 length: 14 amino acids. V shed 3 bases and J shed 4 bases, with 15 bases lying between them. The CDR3 loop is CSASWYPVSTEAFF. CDR3 DNA sequence: TGCAGTGCTAGTTGGTACCCCGTGAGCACTGAAGCTTTCTTT.

The DNA of the CDR3 is TGCGCCAGCAGTAGCGGGAGCGGCACAGATACGCAGTATTTT. It codes for CASSSGSGTDTQYF. V and J are TRBV5-1 and TRBJ2-3, with 9 bases fitting TRBD2. The V gene end was trimmed by 5 bases and the J gene end by 1 base; junction bases not matched to a gene: 2. The CDR3 length is 14 residues. The germline gives CDR1 SGHRS, CDR2 YFSETQ.

The chain's CDR3 is CASSILPTRDGELFF. In DNA, the CDR3 is TGTGCCAGTAGTATTTTACCAACGAGGGACGGGGAGCTGTTTTTT. The V and J genes are TRBV19 and TRBJ2-2; TRBD2 might be the D (5 bases). CDR1 and CDR2 (germline): LNHDA, SQIVND (reference sequence). Trimming stripped 3 bases from V and 7 bases from J, with 15 bases between. This CDR3 comprises 15 residues.

The chain links TRBV24-1 to TRBJ1-2; D is possibly TRBD1 (5 bases). There are 12 residues in the CDR3. Trimming took off 1 base at V and 6 bases at J, with 5 bases between the two ends. The germline CDR1 and CDR2 sequences are KGHDR and SFDVKD. The CDR3 is CATSDFRDGYTF. CDR3 bases: TGTGCCACCAGTGATTTCAGGGATGGCTACACCTTC.

The V and J genes are TRBV2 and TRBJ2-2; D remains unclear. With 5 bases removed from V and 4 bases from J, the gap between germline ends came to 8 bases. Germline CDR1 and CDR2: SNHLY and FYNNEI. CDR3 length: 13 residues. The CDR3 DNA sequence: TGTGCCAGCAGTTATGAGTCCACCGGGGAGCTGTTTTTT. It encodes CASSYESTGELFF.

V gene TRBV14 combines with J gene TRBJ1-2, with 8 bases lining up with TRBD1. The junction had 3 bases not matched to a gene; V was cut back by 5 bases and J by 4 bases. Per germline, CDR1 SGHDN and CDR2 FVKESK. This CDR3 contains 13 residues. The CDR3 nucleotides are TGTGCCAGCAGCGCGGACAGGGCCTATGGCTACACCTTC. Protein: CASSADRAYGYTF.

The V gene is TRBV6-5, the J gene TRBJ2-3; D remains ambiguous. Trimming took off 2 bases at V and 0 bases at J, with 12 bases between the two ends. CDR1 is MNHEY, CDR2 SVGAGI, per germline. The CDR3 is made up of 16 amino acids. DNA of the CDR3: TGTGCCAGCAGTTACCATTCGAGGAGTAGCACAGATACGCAGTATTTT. Residues: CASSYHSRSSTDTQYF.

This sequence joins TRBV6-1 and TRBJ1-1; no definite D call. The germline V gene has CDR1 MNHNS and CDR2 SASEGT. This CDR3 region has 17 residues. The V end lost 4 bases, the J end lost 2 bases, and 20 bases lay between the germline ends. CDR3 residues: CASSGGSIFRVNTEAFF. In nucleotides, the CDR3 is TGTGCCAGCAGTGGAGGGTCCATCTTCCGGGTAAACACTGAAGCTTTCTTT.

V and J are TRBV19 and TRBJ2-7, with 8 nucleotides matching TRBD2. CDR3 length: 13 residues. Looked up from germline, CDR1 is LNHDA and CDR2 is SQIVND (reference sequence). Losses at the gene ends were 6 bases for V and 9 bases for J; bases not matched to a gene: 10. The CDR3 protein is CASSSDGRGRQYF. CDR3 nucleotide sequence: TGTGCCAGTAGCTCGGACGGGAGGGGTCGGCAGTACTTC. The variable domain in full, completed from reference TRBV19 and TRBJ2-7, reads DGGITQSPKYLFRKEGQNVTLSCEQNLNHDAMYWYRQDPGQGLRLIYYSQIVNDFQKGDIAEGYSVSREKKESFPLTVTSAQKNPTAFYLCASSSDGRGRQYFGPGTRLTVT.

The CDR3 protein is CASSFRGSTYEQYF. The CDR3 DNA follows: TGTGCCAGCAGTTTTAGGGGCTCCACCTACGAGCAGTACTTC. V and J are TRBV27 and TRBJ2-7; a weak D match, TRBD1 (5 bases). CDR1 and CDR2 (germline): MNHEY, SMNVEV (reference sequence). V was cut by 3 bases and J by 2 bases, with 11 bases left in between. The CDR3 is made up of 14 amino acids.

Only a few counts were recorded for this clone. This chain uses TRBV6-2 or TRBV6-3 with TRBJ1-5; possible D gene TRBD1, 6 bases. Trimming removed 2 bases at V and 0 bases at J, with 17 bases between. The CDR3 consists of 18 residues. Germline V gene lookup returns CDR1 MNHEY and CDR2 SVGEGT. For the CDR3, the DNA is TGTGCCAGCAGTTACGGTTTGACAGAGGGGGTTAGCAATCAGCCCCAGCATTTT. Protein product: CASSYGLTEGVSNQPQHF.

This rearrangement joins TRBV11-1 to TRBJ1-3; the D gene is possibly TRBD1 (5 bases). Germline CDR1 reads SGHAT; CDR2 reads FQDESV (reference sequence). Trimming stripped 3 bases from V and 1 base from J, with 13 bases between. The CDR3 is 16 amino acids. CDR3 DNA: TGTGCCAGCAGCTTCCCACGCGGGGCATCTGGAAACACCATATATTTT. Translation gives CASSFPRGASGNTIYF.

This sequence joins TRBV11-3 and TRBJ1-1; unclear D gene. Per germline, CDR1 SGHNT and CDR2 YENEEA. V lost 5 bases, J lost 1 base, and 14 bases lay in between. The CDR3 is 15 residues long. The CDR3 DNA sequence: TGTGCCAGCAGCGCCTCGGGTTCGGCGAACACTGAAGCTTTCTTT. This translates into CASSASGSANTEAFF.

This clone appeared once. The gene calls are TRBV5-6 and TRBJ1-2; a weak D match, TRBD1 (6 bases). Trimming removed 6 bases from V and 2 bases from J, with 11 bases in between. The germline CDR1 and CDR2 sequences are SGHDT and YYEEEE. This CDR3 region has 13 residues. The CDR3 spells CASIEQGNYGYTF. DNA for the CDR3: TGTGCCAGCATCGAACAGGGAAACTATGGCTACACCTTC.